Here is one TCR beta chain with its context. The antigen is not known. This table comes from immunoSEQ multiplex PCR, and its TCRdb copy is limited to in-frame clones, with some not included. Of hundreds of thousands of clones listed, roughly 85% are singletons. The CDR3 totals 16 residues. V shed 4 bases and J 5 bases; nucleotides not matched to a gene: 8. Germline values: CDR1 SGHRS, CDR2 YFSETQ. These data come from a study of cytomegalovirus exposure and HLA in healthy donors. Study findings and constraints: Some 150 TCR beta chains were listed as cytomegalovirus-associated.

The V gene is TRBV5-1, the J gene TRBJ2-7; 14 nucleotides align to TRBD2. Sequencing was carried out using PBMCs. This receptor was obtained from a woman under 30 in good health and CMV-seronegative. The DNA of the CDR3 is TGCGCCAGCAGCCTACCGACTAGCGGGAGGGCCCACGAGCAGTACTTC. Protein product: CASSLPTSGRAHEQYF. The entire variable domain, with the rest obtained from reference TRBV5-1 and TRBJ2-7, is as follows: KAGVTQTPRYLIKTRGQQVTLSCSPISGHRSVSWYQQTPGQGLQFLFEYFSETQRNKGNFPGRFSGRQFSNSRSEMNVSTLELGDSALYLCASSLPTSGRAHEQYFGPGTRLTVT.